The entry below describes one T cell receptor beta chain. Its antigen is currently unknown. The germline gives CDR1 LGHNA, CDR2 YNFKEQ. Trimming shortened V by 1 base and J by 3 bases, and 9 bases separated the two germline ends. The CDR3 sequence is 14 residues long. The data were taken from a study of cytomegalovirus exposure and HLA in healthy donors. Whole-study results and caveats: In the 120 or so validation repertoires, just under 95% of cluster scores exceeded 0, per a later analysis. It was reportedly the case that the classifier diagnosed cytomegalovirus status with high specificity and sensitivity.

The repertoire was sequenced with immunoSEQ multiplex PCR; TCRdb's copy has only in-frame clones and lacks some. The data show a few hundred thousand clones, around four fifths seen once. This clonotype was obtained from a woman in her 30s in good health and CMV-seropositive. The sample taken for sequencing was PBMCs. V is TRBV4-2 and J is TRBJ2-5; no definite D call. This CDR3 reads CASSQVIREETQYF. CDR3 nucleotide sequence: TGTGCCAGCAGCCAAGTGATAAGAGAAGAGACCCAGTACTTC.